Below, one T cell receptor beta chain is given with its context. Selection required adequate fresh-frozen tumor tissue plus more than two years' survival data. TCRB CDR3 was amplified from 2 ug genomic DNA or less. The primer mix had 60 V beta and 13 J beta primers. Method: immunoSEQ multiplex PCR; TCRdb's copy keeps in-frame clones and lacks some. The sample lists about 64,000 clones; approximately 85% were seen once. These data originate in a study of glioma-infiltrating T cells after dendritic cell vaccination. Trimming removed 0 bases at V and 10 bases at J, with 14 bases between. The CDR3 length is 15 residues. Germline V gives CDR1 SGDLS, CDR2 YYNGEE.

The V gene is TRBV9, the J gene TRBJ1-6; possibly TRBD1 for D (6 bases). The sequences come from blood, collected before dendritic cell vaccination. The source of this sequence is a human donor with glioblastoma. The CDR3 here is CASSVGQEGRSPLHF. The CDR3 bases are TGTGCCAGCAGCGTAGGACAGGAAGGAAGATCACCCCTCCACTTT.